These 32 T cell receptor beta chains came from one sample sequenced in a study of blood T cell repertoires in COVID-19. Assay: immunoSEQ multiplex PCR; the TCRdb copy retains only in-frame clones and omits some. Of 35,000 to 50,000 clones in the sample, about 86% were seen once. The sample comprised peripheral blood. The receptors come from a woman older than 75 with acute or convalescent COVID-19.

The CDR3 DNA reads as TGCGCCAGCAGCCAAGGGCAGGGGGCATCGAACACCGGGGAGCTGTTTTTT. Encoded protein: CASSQGQGASNTGELFF. The chain carries TRBV4-1 and TRBJ2-2; 8 positions match TRBD1. This CDR3 has 17 residues. The germline CDR1 and CDR2 sequences are MGHRA and YSYEKL. J gave up 0 bases and V 1 base, and 4 bases lay outside the gene matches.

This clone has just a few counts. V gene TRBV5-1 combines with J gene TRBJ2-7, with D tentatively TRBD1 (6 bases). CDR3 length equals 13 residues. Germline V lookup: CDR1 SGHRS, CDR2 YFSETQ. With 1 base removed from V and 3 bases from J, the gap between germline ends came to 8 bases. CDR3 sequence reads: CASSLTGNYEQYF. The CDR3 DNA sequence: TGCGCCAGCAGCTTGACAGGGAACTACGAGCAGTACTTC.

This clone was observed a single time. This chain joins TRBV27 and TRBJ1-1; D might be TRBD1 (6 bases). The V end lost 5 bases, the J end lost 0 bases, and 16 bases lay between the germline ends. In germline, CDR1 is MNHEY, CDR2 SMNVEV (reference sequence). The CDR3 has 16 residues. CDR3 sequence reads: CASSPDRTPLNTEAFF. CDR3 nucleotide sequence: TGTGCCAGCAGTCCCGACAGGACCCCTTTGAACACTGAAGCTTTCTTT.

The chain recombines TRBV18 with TRBJ2-4, with 8 positions matching TRBD2. From germline, CDR1 is KGHSH and CDR2 LQKENI. CDR3 length: 14 amino acids. After removal of 3 bases from V and 9 bases from J, the junction contained 7 bases not matched to a gene. DNA for the CDR3: TGTGCCAGCTCACCGTCTAGCGGGCGGGGCATTCAGTACTTC. Its protein is CASSPSSGRGIQYF.

The chain uses TRBV18 and TRBJ1-4; tentative D call: TRBD1 (5 bases). CDR1 is KGHSH, CDR2 LQKENI, per germline. The CDR3 extends over 20 amino acids. V was trimmed by 3 bases and J by 4 bases, leaving 27 bases between them. DNA for the CDR3: TGTGCCAGCTCACCCTCCCGCACAGGAATCTCTACTGCGGTTAATGAAAAACTGTTTTTT. Its protein product is CASSPSRTGISTAVNEKLFF.

This chain links TRBV6-1 with TRBJ1-1; TRBD1 matches 7 bases. CDR1 is MNHNS, CDR2 SASEGT, per germline. V lost 2 bases and J lost 0; bases outside the gene matches: 3. CDR3 length equals 15 residues. This CDR3 reads CASSEQGVMNTEAFF. The CDR3 bases are TGTGCCAGCAGTGAACAGGGGGTTATGAACACTGAAGCTTTCTTT.

The chain combines TRBV2 with TRBJ2-2; the match to TRBD1 covers 11 bases. CDR3 length equals 15 residues. Germline V CDR1 and CDR2: SNHLY, FYNNEI. Trimming took 7 bases from V and 4 from J; bases not matched to a gene: 5. This CDR3 reads CASMGQGVATGELFF. In nucleotides, the CDR3 is TGTGCCAGCATGGGACAGGGGGTGGCCACCGGGGAGCTGTTTTTT.

The chain combines TRBV5-6 with TRBJ1-6; the D is unclear. Germline CDR1 is SGHDT and CDR2 is YYEEEE. The CDR3 runs 13 residues. Trimming left V 0 bases short and J 10 bases short, with 8 bases between. The CDR3 sequence is CASSLERKSPLHF. The CDR3, as DNA: TGTGCCAGCAGCTTGGAGAGGAAATCACCCCTCCACTTT.

The chain joins TRBV5-5 to TRBJ1-2; 8 bases align to TRBD1. The V and J ends lost 4 bases and 0 bases, in that order; junction bases with no gene match: 11. The CDR3 spans 17 residues. Germline values: CDR1 SGHKS, CDR2 YYEKEE (reference sequence). Here the CDR3 reads CASSLTGGRPANYGYTF. The CDR3 coding sequence is TGTGCCAGCAGCCTTACAGGGGGACGACCAGCTAACTATGGCTACACCTTC.

About this clone: This sample includes further DNA sequences coding for the same CDR3. The rearrangement joins TRBV6-6 to TRBJ1-1; D possibly corresponds to TRBD1 (5 bases). From germline, CDR1 is MNHNY and CDR2 SVGAGI (reference sequence). The CDR3 sequence is 13 residues long. V was trimmed by 5 bases and J by 1 base, leaving 8 bases between them. The CDR3 protein is CASSDGQNTEAFF. The DNA of the CDR3 is TGTGCCAGCAGTGACGGACAGAACACTGAAGCTTTCTTT.

The chain combines TRBV11-2 with TRBJ2-5; 9 nucleotides line up with TRBD2. The CDR3 sequence is 16 residues long. Trimming removed 5 bases from V and 5 bases from J; junction bases left unmatched: 12. CDR1 and CDR2 (germline): SGHAT, FQNNGV. CDR3 in DNA: TGTGCCAGCAGCCCCCCTGAAGCGGGGGGTAGGGAGACCCAGTACTTC. Translating it yields CASSPPEAGGRETQYF.

The J gene is TRBJ1-3, the V gene TRBV18; D possibly corresponds to TRBD1 (5 bases). The CDR3 is 18 residues long. V gave up 3 bases and J gave up 0 bases, with 18 bases separating them. Germline V lookup: CDR1 KGHSH, CDR2 LQKENI. Here the CDR3 reads CASSPLLRQGNSGNTIYF. The CDR3, as DNA: TGTGCCAGCTCACCCCTCCTCAGGCAGGGCAACTCTGGAAACACCATATATTTT.

V and J are TRBV19 and TRBJ1-2; D not certain. CDR1 and CDR2 from the germline V gene are LNHDA and SQIVND (reference sequence). The CDR3 has 16 residues. The V gene lost 4 bases and the J gene lost 2 bases, with 17 bases spanning the gap. The CDR3 protein is CASSTRPLTENYGYTF. The CDR3 DNA sequence: TGTGCCAGTAGTACCCGCCCCTTAACAGAAAACTATGGCTACACCTTC.

The gene calls are TRBV3-1 (or the pseudogene TRBV3-2) and TRBJ2-3; TRBD2 might be the D (5 bases). V dropped 5 bases and J dropped 4 bases, with 7 bases sitting between them. CDR3 size: 12 residues. CDR1 is LGHDT and CDR2 is YNNKEL in the germline V gene (reference sequence). The CDR3 protein is CASSNSADTQYF. CDR3 bases: TGTGCCAGCAGCAATAGCGCAGATACGCAGTATTTT.

The chain carries TRBV5-4 and TRBJ1-2; TRBD1 might be the D (5 bases). The CDR3 is 14 residues long. V lost 1 base, J lost 2 bases, and 9 bases lay in between. Germline lookup yields CDR1 SGHNT and CDR2 YYREEE (reference sequence). CDR3 sequence (DNA): TGTGCCAGCAGCTTGCCGGGGGTGAACTATGGCTACACCTTC. Translation: CASSLPGVNYGYTF.

This clone turned up a few times. V and J are TRBV6-5 and TRBJ1-1, with D perhaps TRBD1 (6 bases). The CDR3 has 13 amino acids. V lost 6 bases and J 5 bases, leaving 13 bases between the germline ends. Germline values: CDR1 MNHEY, CDR2 SVGAGI. The CDR3 loop is CASSDYRETEAFF. CDR3 bases: TGTGCCAGCAGCGACTACAGGGAGACTGAAGCTTTCTTT.

V usage is TRBV3-1 (or the pseudogene TRBV3-2) and J usage is TRBJ2-1; TRBD1 might be the D (6 bases). Germline-derived CDR1 and CDR2 are LGHDT and YNNKEL (reference sequence). V was cut by 6 bases and J by 9 bases, with 9 bases left in between. This CDR3 spans 11 amino acids. The CDR3 DNA reads TGTGCCAGCAGGGGGGCAGCTGAGCAGTTCTTC. As protein: CASRGAAEQFF.

The chain employs TRBV5-6 and TRBJ2-5; perhaps TRBD1 as D (6 bases). Trimming took 4 bases from V and 2 from J, leaving 15 bases between them. Germline values: CDR1 SGHDT, CDR2 YYEEEE. The CDR3 loop spans 15 amino acids. The CDR3, as DNA: TGTGCCAGCAGCGCGGATTTTGACAGGCAAGAGACCCAGTACTTC. This gives the protein CASSADFDRQETQYF.

The chain uses TRBV2 and TRBJ1-5, with D hard to call. This CDR3 is built from 13 residues. Trimming took off 2 bases at V and 4 bases at J, with 6 bases between the two ends. Germline CDR1 and CDR2: SNHLY and FYNNEI. The DNA for the CDR3 is TGTGCCAGCAGTGAATGGGAGAATCAGCCCCAGCATTTT. It encodes CASSEWENQPQHF. Full variable domain (outside the CDR3, taken from reference TRBV2 and TRBJ1-5): EPEVTQTPSHQVTQMGQEVILRCVPISNHLYFYWYRQILGQKVEFLVSFYNNEISEKSEIFDDQFSVERPDGSNFTLKIRSTKLEDSAMYFCASSEWENQPQHFGDGTRLSIL.

This chain connects TRBV18 to TRBJ1-1; D unclear. Germline V gene lookup returns CDR1 KGHSH and CDR2 LQKENI. The V end lost 5 bases, the J end lost 2 bases, and 12 bases lay between the germline ends. CDR3 length equals 14 residues. In DNA, the CDR3 is TGTGCCAGCTCAGGACGACGGGGTAACACTGAAGCTTTCTTT. It specifies CASSGRRGNTEAFF.

The sample holds a few counts of this clone. In nucleotides, the CDR3 is TGTGCCAGCAGCCCCGGGCGGGGCATTTTGAACACTGAAGCTTTCTTT. Its protein is CASSPGRGILNTEAFF. The chain links TRBV5-8 to TRBJ1-1; maybe TRBD1 (5 bases). Germline V CDR1 and CDR2: SGHTS, YDEGEE. Trimming stripped 4 bases from V and 0 bases from J, with 16 bases between. The CDR3 contains 16 residues.

This chain connects TRBV5-1 to TRBJ1-1, with 8 nucleotides matching TRBD1. CDR3 length: 16 residues. Germline-derived CDR1 and CDR2 are SGHRS and YFSETQ. With V trimmed by 2 bases and J by 1 base, 7 bases remained unmatched. The CDR3 loop is CASSLRQGAWNTEAFF. The CDR3 nucleotides are TGCGCCAGCAGCTTACGGCAGGGGGCGTGGAACACTGAAGCTTTCTTT.

The chain uses TRBV4-2 and TRBJ1-2; D unclear. V was clipped by 0 bases and J by 4 bases, with 18 bases between them. This CDR3 spans 17 amino acids. The germline CDR1 and CDR2 sequences are LGHNA and YNFKEQ. CDR3 in amino acids: CASSQDPLGQKVYGYTF. DNA for the CDR3: TGTGCCAGCAGCCAAGATCCCCTCGGTCAAAAAGTCTATGGCTACACCTTC.

The gene calls are TRBV5-8 and TRBJ2-1; 15 nucleotides agree with TRBD2. The CDR3 length is 15 residues. The J segment lost 11 bases and the V segment lost 5 bases, leaving 8 bases of the junction unmatched. Germline CDR1 reads SGHTS; CDR2 reads YDEGEE. CDR3 amino acids: CASRGTSGGQVKQFF. CDR3 nucleotide sequence: TGTGCCAGCAGGGGGACTAGCGGGGGGCAGGTTAAGCAGTTCTTC.

This chain connects TRBV5-1 to TRBJ1-1, with TRBD1 as a possible D gene (5 bases). Germline V lookup: CDR1 SGHRS, CDR2 YFSETQ. The CDR3 extends over 15 amino acids. The ends were cut back, 3 bases at V and 3 bases at J, with 15 bases in the middle. Here the CDR3 reads CASSSLRAGDTEAFF. CDR3 DNA: TGCGCCAGCAGCTCGCTACGGGCGGGGGACACTGAAGCTTTCTTT.

This clone appeared once. CDR3 in amino acids: CASSQEGQGLNYGYTF. The DNA for the CDR3 is TGCGCCAGCAGCCAAGAGGGACAGGGGTTGAACTATGGCTACACCTTC. This chain joins TRBV4-1 and TRBJ1-2, with 10 bases lining up with TRBD1. Germline assignment: CDR1 MGHRA and CDR2 YSYEKL. V was clipped by 0 bases and J by 2 bases; unmatched bases: 3. This CDR3 is 16 amino acids long.

By share, this clone counts as medium-sized. The rearrangement joins TRBV7-3 to TRBJ2-2, with 8 bases fitting TRBD2. This CDR3 has 16 amino acids. Germline V gene data show CDR1 as SGHTA and CDR2 as FQGTGA. The trim removed 5 bases at V and 4 bases at J, leaving 9 bases unmatched. The CDR3 sequence: CASSLRGGPPTGELFF. The CDR3 region has the DNA TGTGCCAGCAGCCTACGCGGGGGGCCCCCCACCGGGGAGCTGTTTTTT.

The chain recombines TRBV5-1 with TRBJ2-1; D gene uncertain. Germline-derived CDR1 and CDR2 are SGHRS and YFSETQ. V gave up 4 bases and J gave up 7 bases, with 12 bases separating them. This CDR3 comprises 13 residues. For the CDR3, the DNA is TGCGCCAGCAGCGACCTTACGGGTAATGAGCAGTTCTTC. This gives the protein CASSDLTGNEQFF.

In DNA, the CDR3 is TGTGCCACCAGCAGAGATCGCAACACTAACTATGGCTACACCTTC. As protein: CATSRDRNTNYGYTF. This sequence joins TRBV15 and TRBJ1-2, with D hard to call. The CDR3 consists of 15 residues. Germline CDR1 LNHNV, CDR2 YYDKDF (reference sequence). Trimming pared 0 bases from V and 0 bases from J, leaving 8 bases between.

This sequence joins TRBV11-2 and TRBJ2-5; 13 positions agree with TRBD2. CDR3 length: 16 residues. Trimming took 2 bases from V and 2 from J; bases not matched to a gene: 2. In germline, CDR1 is SGHAT, CDR2 FQNNGV. The CDR3 coding sequence is TGTGCCAGCAGCTTATCGACTAGCGGGGGGCAAGAGACCCAGTACTTC. Residues: CASSLSTSGGQETQYF.

A word on this clone: An end of the junction does not agree with germline; a read error may underlie this. The V gene is TRBV7-7, the J gene TRBJ2-5; the match to TRBD2 covers 10 bases. Looked up from germline, CDR1 is SSHAT and CDR2 is FNYEAQ (reference sequence). This CDR3 comprises 14 residues. CDR3 residues: CASSPAGGRETQYF. The CDR3 bases are TGTGCTAGCAGTCCAGCGGGGGGGCGTGAGACCCAGTACTTC.

This chain uses TRBV2 with TRBJ2-7, with D tentatively TRBD2 (6 bases). Germline CDR1 SNHLY, CDR2 FYNNEI. The CDR3 consists of 12 residues. V lost 9 bases, J lost 2 bases, and 11 bases lay in between. The CDR3 DNA follows: TGTGCCAGTGACGGGAGCACCTACGAGCAGTACTTC. It specifies CASDGSTYEQYF.